Below are 20 T cell receptor beta chains sequenced from a single sample in a study of liver allograft versus peripheral blood T cells. Study details: Intrahepatic T cell receptor repertoires from transplanted livers were compared against repertoires in recipients' peripheral blood.

TCRdb called the reads again in MiXCR, with one record for every CDR3 protein. There are about 13,000 distinct CDR3 sequences in the sample; under 20% occur only once, and roughly 2% lies in the top ten. Every receptor here comes from a human patient who had a liver transplant. The graft donor may have given rise to some T cells.

This clonotype is judged medium-sized. This rearrangement joins TRBV6-2 or TRBV6-3 to TRBJ1-5; TRBD1 aligns across 7 bases. Germline CDR1 MNHEY, CDR2 SVGEGT. CDR3 length: 17 residues. V was clipped by 2 bases and J by 0 bases; unmatched bases: 7. The CDR3 loop reads CASSYTPGQLSNQPQHF. CDR3 DNA sequence: TGTGCCAGCAGTTACACCCCGGGACAGCTTAGCAATCAGCCCCAGCATTTT.

By its share, this clonotype is medium-sized. DNA of the CDR3: TGTGCCAGCAGTCGATCGGGGGACATAGAGAATTCACCCCTCCACTTT. It yields the protein CASSRSGDIENSPLHF. This chain links TRBV27 with TRBJ1-6; D perhaps matches TRBD1 (6 bases). Germline values: CDR1 MNHEY, CDR2 SMNVEV (reference sequence). The V gene lost 5 bases and the J gene lost 7 bases, with 18 bases spanning the gap. The CDR3 is 16 residues long.

This clonotype counts as medium-sized (0.01 to 0.1%). The chain's CDR3 is CASSTAGTGNSPLHF. The CDR3 DNA is TGTGCCAGCAGTACCGCCGGGACAGGGAATTCACCCCTCCACTTT. This sequence joins TRBV28 and TRBJ1-6, with TRBD1 identical over 9 bases. V shed 5 bases and J 7 bases; nucleotides not matched to a gene: 6. Germline CDR1 MDHEN, CDR2 SYDVKM. The CDR3 extends over 15 amino acids.

This clonotype has ten or more counts. CDR3 residues: CASSYPHRLAGYNEQFF. CDR3 coding DNA: TGTGCCAGCAGTTACCCCCACCGACTAGCGGGATACAATGAGCAGTTCTTC. V and J are TRBV6-2 or TRBV6-3 and TRBJ2-1, with 11 bases lining up with TRBD2. Trimming at V came to 2 bases and at J to 4 bases, leaving 7 bases not matched to a gene. Germline values: CDR1 MNHEY, CDR2 SVGEGT. The CDR3 is made up of 17 amino acids.

This clonotype showed up many times. The rearrangement uses TRBV6-1 and TRBJ2-2; D unclear. CDR1 and CDR2 from the germline V gene are MNHNS and SASEGT. The V end was cut by 7 bases, the J end by 3 bases, with 12 bases between. The CDR3 is 14 residues long. The CDR3: CASTFSSYTGELFF. DNA of the CDR3: TGTGCCAGCACCTTTAGCTCCTACACCGGGGAGCTGTTTTTT.

The V gene is TRBV12-3 or TRBV12-4, the J gene TRBJ1-1; the D gene is possibly TRBD1 (6 bases). The CDR3 is 11 residues long. The ends were cut back, 6 bases at V and 8 bases at J, with 10 bases in the middle. CDR3 sequence reads: CASRQGREAFF. DNA for the CDR3: TGTGCCAGCAGGCAGGGGCGCGAAGCTTTCTTT.

The chain carries TRBV12-3 or TRBV12-4 and TRBJ1-5, with D hard to call. V was clipped by 6 bases and J by 7 bases, with 10 bases between them. The CDR3 spans 12 residues. The DNA of the CDR3 is TGTGCCAGCAGGGAGGGCCGGCAGCCCCAGCATTTT. As protein: CASREGRQPQHF.

This clonotype has at least ten counts. The chain uses TRBV27 and TRBJ1-1; D might be TRBD1 (6 bases). This CDR3 has 17 residues. In germline, CDR1 is MNHEY, CDR2 SMNVEV (reference sequence). Trimming took 6 bases from V and 0 from J, leaving 20 bases between them. This CDR3 reads CASSRFPGHPLNTEAFF. The CDR3, as DNA: TGTGCCAGCAGCCGATTTCCGGGACATCCTCTGAACACTGAAGCTTTCTTT.

This clonotype was counted only a few times. The V call is TRBV7-2, the J call TRBJ1-1; D may be TRBD1 (5 bases). The CDR3 is made up of 14 amino acids. The V end lost 4 bases, the J end lost 3 bases, and 12 bases lay between the germline ends. The germline V gene encodes CDR1 SGHTA and CDR2 FQGNSA. The CDR3 DNA reads as TGTGCCAGCAGCTGGAGCGGGGGGGACACTGAAGCTTTCTTT. As protein: CASSWSGGDTEAFF.

This clonotype was seen repeatedly, ten times or more. The chain is built from TRBV6-1 and TRBJ1-5, with D possibly being TRBD1 (5 bases). The V end lost 7 bases, the J end lost 5 bases, and 21 bases lay between the germline ends. CDR3 length: 16 residues. Looked up from germline, CDR1 is MNHNS and CDR2 is SASEGT. The CDR3 loop is CASMVGFYEGYQPQHF. In nucleotides, the CDR3 is TGTGCCAGCATGGTGGGGTTCTATGAGGGGTATCAGCCCCAGCATTTT.

This clonotype was recorded a few times. The rearrangement links TRBV7-9 to TRBJ2-2, with TRBD1 identical over 7 bases. The length of the CDR3 is 16 residues. CDR1 is SEHNR and CDR2 is FQNEAQ in the germline V gene (reference sequence). V was clipped by 2 bases and J by 5 bases; unmatched bases: 8. In nucleotides, the CDR3 is TGTGCCAGCAGCTTATTATTGTCAGGGGGAACCGGGGAGCTGTTTTTT. The encoded protein is CASSLLLSGGTGELFF.

The genes are TRBV9 and TRBJ2-3, with no clear D. Per the germline V gene, CDR1 is SGDLS and CDR2 is YYNGEE. The CDR3 is 14 residues long. Between the trimmed V and J ends, which lost 0 bases and 1 base, there was a span of 6 bases. CDR3 sequence: CASSVGSRTDTQYF. The CDR3 DNA is TGTGCCAGCAGCGTAGGCTCTCGCACAGATACGCAGTATTTT.

This clonotype was seen a handful of times. The chain links TRBV20-1 to TRBJ1-2, with a tentative D call TRBD1 (5 bases). V was cut by 3 bases and J by 4 bases, with 18 bases left in between. This CDR3 has 15 amino acids. Looked up from germline, CDR1 is DFQATT and CDR2 is SNEGSKA (reference sequence). The CDR3 is CSASDRDRFSYGYTF. DNA for the CDR3: TGCAGTGCTAGTGATCGGGACCGCTTCTCCTATGGCTACACCTTC.

This sequence joins TRBV27 and TRBJ2-7; D is unresolved. Per germline, CDR1 MNHEY and CDR2 SMNVEV (reference sequence). V was shortened by 8 bases and J by 4 bases, with 3 bases between the two germline ends. The CDR3 runs 9 residues. The CDR3 nucleotides read TGTGCCAGCGGATACGAGCAGTACTTC. Amino acids: CASGYEQYF.

Relative to its sample, this clonotype is medium-sized (0.01 to 0.1%). The chain joins TRBV6-5 to TRBJ1-2; D gene ambiguous. Germline loops: CDR1 MNHEY, CDR2 SVGAGI. This CDR3 comprises 13 residues. Between the trimmed V and J ends, which lost 2 bases and 0 bases, there was a span of 4 bases. CDR3 amino acids: CASSYGANYGYTF. In nucleotides, the CDR3 is TGTGCCAGCAGTTACGGAGCTAACTATGGCTACACCTTC.

This clonotype was counted at least ten times. This sequence joins TRBV6-5 and TRBJ2-1; D perhaps matches TRBD2 (5 bases). CDR1 and CDR2 from the germline V gene are MNHEY and SVGAGI. This CDR3 is 14 amino acids long. Between the trimmed V and J ends, which lost 5 bases and 8 bases, there was a span of 16 bases. The CDR3 sequence is CASSLNRARDEQFF. The CDR3 region has the DNA TGTGCCAGCAGTCTGAATAGGGCGAGGGATGAGCAGTTCTTC.

Concerning this clonotype: Since a much larger clone is just one base distant, this may be a read error. The V gene is TRBV6-5, the J gene TRBJ2-1; D remains ambiguous. The V gene lost 8 bases and the J gene lost 2 bases, with 10 bases spanning the gap. This CDR3 contains 13 residues. Germline V gene sequence: CDR1 MNHEY, CDR2 SVGAGI. Here the CDR3 reads CASGIRPYNEQFF. Written as DNA, the CDR3 is TGTGCCAGCGGGATAAGGCCCTACAATGAGCAGTTCTTC.

This chain links TRBV19 with TRBJ2-4, with TRBD1 matching over 8 bases. Germline V gene sequence: CDR1 LNHDA, CDR2 SQIVND (reference sequence). The CDR3 is 15 residues long. Unmatched junction bases numbered 11, after V lost 5 bases and J lost 8 bases. The CDR3 loop reads CASSSPGTGVDIQYF. CDR3 bases: TGTGCCAGTAGTTCACCCGGGACAGGTGTGGACATTCAGTACTTC.

This clonotype counts as medium-sized. The genes are TRBV29-1 and TRBJ2-6, with 8 bases that match TRBD1. Germline loops: CDR1 SQVTM, CDR2 ANQGSEA. After removal of 4 bases from V and 0 bases from J, the junction contained 8 bases not matched to a gene. The CDR3 has 17 amino acids. The CDR3 region is CSVVFGQGFSGANVLTF. The CDR3 DNA reads TGCAGCGTTGTTTTTGGACAGGGCTTCTCTGGGGCCAACGTCCTGACTTTC.

The V gene is TRBV25-1, the J gene TRBJ2-1, with D unclear. Germline V CDR1 and CDR2: MGHDK, SYGVNS. The CDR3 has 15 amino acids. Between the trimmed V and J ends, which lost 3 bases and 2 bases, there was a span of 11 bases. CDR3 protein: CASSDGASPYNEQFF. The CDR3 DNA reads TGTGCCAGCAGTGATGGAGCCTCGCCCTACAATGAGCAGTTCTTC.